Listed below are T cell receptor beta chains from one sample, sequenced in a study of CXCR3-negative and CXCR3-positive naive CD8 T cells. From its re-call of the 5' RACE reads, TCRdb lists each CDR3 protein once, without DNA. This sample carries several thousand distinct CDR3 sequences, with 2% to 2.5% going to the ten biggest clones. The sequenced sample consisted of naive CXCR3- CD8+ T cells from blood. The receptors come from a human donor in good health. Some clones in this sample may be carry-over from other donors' samples. CDR3s include the opening cysteine and the closing phenylalanine or tryptophan. The size field is filled for only some rows; it gives once, few, many or a size class.

>TRBJ2-1|medium-sized|TRBV28
CASSYATGLTFYNEQFF
>TRBJ2-3|medium-sized|TRBV2
CASQLAGFTDTQYF
>TRBJ1-5|.|TRBV11-2
CASSLSGYQPQHF
>TRBJ2-1|.|TRBV20-1
CSAVPLQGLAVVGEQFF
>TRBJ2-1|medium-sized|TRBV20-1
CSARDRFAYSSYNEQFF
>TRBJ2-1|medium-sized|TRBV20-1
CSANELYNEQFF
>TRBJ1-2|medium-sized|TRBV7-9
CASSLGAFPYGYTF
>TRBJ2-3|.|TRBV29-1
CSVEGLSSGRDLDTQYF
>TRBJ1-1|.|TRBV3-1
CASSQGQGMNTEAFF
>TRBJ1-1|medium-sized|TRBV19
CATRSSGFSPVNTEAFF
>TRBJ1-2|.|TRBV6-6
CASSYSAETGSRYTF
>TRBJ1-1|medium-sized|TRBV6-6
CASSYSIETGDRNTEAFF
>TRBJ2-1|.|TRBV5-1
CASTRGVADNEQFF
>TRBJ2-7|.|TRBV5-1
CASSPTGRSPYEQYF
>TRBJ2-3|medium-sized|TRBV18
CASSPYWLAGVQDTQYF
>TRBJ2-7|.|TRBV19
CASTREGTSYEQYF
>TRBJ2-7|.|TRBV15
CATSTAQGAYEQYF
>TRBJ2-1|medium-sized|TRBV5-1
CASSLGTGYNEQFF
>TRBJ1-1|.|TRBV23-1
CASSQHEQRSGAFF
>TRBJ2-1|medium-sized|TRBV2
CASSEDLQGKTYNEQFF
>TRBJ2-7|.|TRBV12-3/TRBV12-4
CASSTPFREVHEQYF
>TRBJ2-7|medium-sized|TRBV29-1
CSATGLAGYEQYF
>TRBJ2-7|.|TRBV15
CATSRDGLLYEQYF
>TRBJ1-1|medium-sized|TRBV29-1
CSVVGGARGTEAFF
>TRBJ2-2|.|TRBV15
CATSSRLAGLLNTGELFF
>TRBJ2-5|medium-sized|TRBV29-1
CSVEQGQAQETQYF
>TRBJ1-2|.|TRBV4-1
CASSPGVATLNYGYTF
>TRBJ2-1|medium-sized|TRBV19
CASSPGQGLQQFF
>TRBJ2-7|medium-sized|TRBV4-1
CASRVGLAGDYEQYF
>TRBJ1-5|medium-sized|TRBV7-9
CASSLGGYTNNQPQHF
>TRBJ2-1|medium-sized|TRBV4-3
CASSPKVSRTSYNEQFF
>TRBJ2-5|.|TRBV6-5
CASSTSQAGAETQYF
>TRBJ2-2|medium-sized|TRBV28
CASSLGSTYYTGELFF
>TRBJ1-1|.|TRBV28
CASSSHGPEAFF
>TRBJ2-1|medium-sized|TRBV7-2
CASSLELAGGPGYNEQFF
>TRBJ2-3|.|TRBV12-3/TRBV12-4
CASSGGSDTQYF
>TRBJ2-7|.|TRBV20-1
CSARLAVTYEQYF
>TRBJ1-5|medium-sized|TRBV3-1
CASSRTGGSNQPQHF
>TRBJ2-1|medium-sized|TRBV5-4
CASSLAPSGSSYNEQFF
>TRBJ2-1|medium-sized|TRBV5-8
CASSLVTSSGEQFF
>TRBJ2-7|medium-sized|TRBV10-3
CAMGPGLAVYEQYF
>TRBJ2-2|.|TRBV10-3
CAIEDTGELFF
>TRBJ1-1|medium-sized|TRBV12-3/TRBV12-4
CASSYQPFSMNTEAFF